This paragraph covers one T cell receptor beta chain sequence. Its antigen is unknown. The data are from a study of tissue T cells after allogeneic stem cell transplantation. Study outcomes and limitations: Which tissue TCRs were alloreactive or antigen-specific was not determined. Some clones might be persisting host cells. Only a limited share of tissue TCRs appeared in blood or spleen.

The repertoire was sequenced with immunoSEQ multiplex PCR; TCRdb's copy has only in-frame clones and lacks some. Of approximately 10,000 clones listed, about three fifths were seen once; the top ten hold around 10%. Source: tissue from the jejunum, taken at autopsy. The clonotype comes from a woman between 18 and 55 years old with breast cancer.

CDR3 amino acids: CASSTDRNNSPLHF. The CDR3 DNA sequence: TGTGCCAGCAGCACAGACAGAAATAATTCACCCCTCCACTTT. This chain connects TRBV11-1 to TRBJ1-6; D might be TRBD1 (5 bases). There are 14 residues in the CDR3. Germline CDR1 is SGHAT and CDR2 is FQDESV (reference sequence). V lost 5 bases to trimming and J lost 5 bases, with 10 bases between them.